This T cell receptor beta chain was sequenced for a study of response to subunit inactivated influenza vaccine. MiXCR, applied by TCRdb to the RT-PCR reads, yields one record per CDR3 protein. This table has around 520,000 distinct CDR3 sequences, 12% appearing once. This clonotype was counted at least ten times. Its antigen is not identified. With 6 bases removed from V and 3 bases from J, the gap between germline ends came to 9 bases. The CDR3 runs 12 residues. General study points: That few new T cells are recruited by each seasonal influenza vaccination was the authors' suggestion.

The sequence came from a man between 45 and 60 years old who received an inactivated influenza vaccine. Specimen: PBMCs from blood, collected on the day of vaccination. The chain joins TRBV12-3 or TRBV12-4 to TRBJ2-7; possible D gene TRBD1, 5 bases. The CDR3 is CASRGQGYEQYF. In DNA, the CDR3 is TGTGCCAGCAGGGGCCAGGGCTACGAGCAGTACTTC.